What follows are 12 T cell receptor beta chains derived from one specimen sequenced in a study of cytotoxic CD8 clonotypes in ibrutinib-treated CLL. Profiled with immunoSEQ multiplex PCR; TCRdb holds only in-frame clones, not every one. The table has roughly 150,000 clones, roughly 86% seen once. Sequenced material: PBMCs, taken after 12 months of ibrutinib treatment. Source of these receptors: a human donor with chronic lymphocytic leukemia.

The V gene is TRBV5-4, the J gene TRBJ2-7; D not certain. This CDR3 is built from 13 residues. CDR1 SGHNT and CDR2 YYREEE come from the germline V gene (reference sequence). The V and J ends lost 0 bases and 8 bases respectively, with 12 bases between them. CDR3 coding DNA: TGTGCCAGCAGCTTGGACTCGGCAGGACAGCAGTACTTC. As protein: CASSLDSAGQQYF.

This chain links TRBV2 with TRBJ1-2; TRBD1 agrees at 7 bases. After removal of 6 bases from V and 7 bases from J, the junction contained 11 bases not matched to a gene. Germline V gene data show CDR1 as SNHLY and CDR2 as FYNNEI. This CDR3 has 14 residues. In DNA, the CDR3 is TGTGCCAGCAGGAGGCAGGGACAGTGGGTTGGCTACACCTTC. Translated: CASRRQGQWVGYTF.

The rearrangement joins TRBV28 to TRBJ2-1, with 9 bases lining up with TRBD2. The CDR3 has 15 residues. J gave up 4 bases and V 2 bases, and 3 bases lay outside the gene matches. Germline V gene sequence: CDR1 MDHEN, CDR2 SYDVKM. This CDR3 reads CASSLGRGGYNEQFF. CDR3 coding DNA: TGTGCCAGCAGTTTAGGGCGGGGGGGGTACAATGAGCAGTTCTTC.

This clone was picked up one time. This sequence joins TRBV7-2 and TRBJ2-1, with D perhaps matching TRBD2 (5 bases). Germline CDR1 SGHTA, CDR2 FQGNSA. The V end lost 1 base, the J end lost 4 bases, and 14 bases lay between the germline ends. The CDR3 loop spans 16 amino acids. CDR3 DNA sequence: TGTGCCAGCAGCTTAGTCCCCCAGCGGCCTTACAATGAGCAGTTCTTC. Residues: CASSLVPQRPYNEQFF.

This chain connects TRBV7-9 to TRBJ2-3; 10 positions match TRBD2. Trimming at V came to 0 bases and at J to 3 bases, leaving 3 bases not matched to a gene. Germline lookup yields CDR1 SEHNR and CDR2 FQNEAQ (reference sequence). This CDR3 contains 16 residues. The CDR3 sequence is CASSLAIAGGTDTQYF. The DNA of the CDR3 is TGTGCCAGCAGCTTAGCGATAGCGGGAGGAACAGATACGCAGTATTTT.

This clone turned up a few times. The CDR3 here is CSVEVAGQGTQYF. DNA of the CDR3: TGCAGCGTTGAAGTCGCGGGACAGGGAACCCAGTACTTC. J is TRBJ2-5 and V is TRBV29-1; 9 nucleotides align to TRBD1. CDR1 and CDR2 from the germline V gene are SQVTM and ANQGSEA. CDR3 length equals 13 residues. V shed 1 base and J 8 bases; nucleotides not matched to a gene: 5.

This sequence joins TRBV4-2 and TRBJ1-3, with a possible D match to TRBD1 (5 bases). The germline V gene encodes CDR1 LGHNA and CDR2 YNFKEQ. CDR3 size: 17 residues. V gave up 0 bases and J gave up 0 bases, with 12 bases separating them. The CDR3 loop reads CASSQETGVSSGNTIYF. DNA for the CDR3: TGTGCCAGCAGCCAAGAAACGGGGGTGAGCTCTGGAAACACCATATATTTT.

This chain links TRBV19 with TRBJ2-7; D is undetermined. CDR3 length: 13 residues. Between the trimmed V and J ends, which lost 3 bases and 0 bases, there was a span of 6 bases. Germline V gene data show CDR1 as LNHDA and CDR2 as SQIVND (reference sequence). CDR3 loop: CASSMYPSYEQYF. The CDR3 DNA reads as TGTGCCAGTAGTATGTACCCCTCCTACGAGCAGTACTTC. Together with reference TRBV19 and TRBJ2-7, the CDR3 gives the full variable domain: DGGITQSPKYLFRKEGQNVTLSCEQNLNHDAMYWYRQDPGQGLRLIYYSQIVNDFQKGDIAEGYSVSREKKESFPLTVTSAQKNPTAFYLCASSMYPSYEQYFGPGTRLTVT.

The chain combines TRBV4-2 with TRBJ2-5, with D perhaps being TRBD1 or TRBD2 (5 bases each). Germline CDR1 is LGHNA and CDR2 is YNFKEQ. The CDR3 has 19 amino acids. Trimming left V 0 bases short and J 5 bases short, with 25 bases between. The CDR3 here is CASSQDLRAGGVRGETQYF. The CDR3, as DNA: TGTGCCAGCAGCCAAGATCTGAGGGCAGGTGGGGTTAGGGGCGAGACCCAGTACTTC.

This clone has more than one count but fewer than ten. V and J are TRBV28 and TRBJ1-2; 8 nucleotides match TRBD1. Germline-derived CDR1 and CDR2 are MDHEN and SYDVKM. Trimming took 7 bases from V and 6 from J; bases not matched to a gene: 10. The CDR3 is 14 residues long. The CDR3, as DNA: TGTGCCAGCACTCCAGGGGGACAGGTCAATGGCTACACCTTC. It codes for CASTPGGQVNGYTF.

V and J are TRBV9 and TRBJ1-1, with D perhaps matching TRBD1 (6 bases). The CDR3 covers 14 residues. Trimming took 4 bases from V and 1 from J, leaving 11 bases between them. From germline, CDR1 is SGDLS and CDR2 YYNGEE. The CDR3 region is CASSTGGANTEAFF. In nucleotides, the CDR3 is TGTGCCAGCAGCACTGGGGGCGCGAACACTGAAGCTTTCTTT.

The V gene is TRBV11-1, the J gene TRBJ1-1, with D perhaps TRBD1 (6 bases). Between the trimmed V and J ends, which lost 4 bases and 2 bases, there was a span of 20 bases. The CDR3 contains 17 residues. Germline-derived CDR1 and CDR2 are SGHAT and FQDESV (reference sequence). The CDR3 bases are TGTGCCAGCAGCTCCCTTCCCTCGGGGGCCTTTAACACTGAAGCTTTCTTT. Its protein product is CASSSLPSGAFNTEAFF.